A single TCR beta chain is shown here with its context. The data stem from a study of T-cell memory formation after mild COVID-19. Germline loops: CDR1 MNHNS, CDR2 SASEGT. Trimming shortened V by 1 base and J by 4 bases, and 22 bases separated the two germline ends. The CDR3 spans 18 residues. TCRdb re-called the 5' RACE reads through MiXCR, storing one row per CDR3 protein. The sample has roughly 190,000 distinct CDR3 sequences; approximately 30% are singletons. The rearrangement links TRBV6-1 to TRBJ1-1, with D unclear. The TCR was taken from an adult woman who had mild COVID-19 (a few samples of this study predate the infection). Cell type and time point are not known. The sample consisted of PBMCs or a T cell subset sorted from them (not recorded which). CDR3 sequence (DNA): TGTGCCAGCAGTGAAGAGCTCTATGGCTCCCGACCCCTCACTGAAGCTTTCTTT. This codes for CASSEELYGSRPLTEAFF.